This TCR beta chain was obtained from a study of shared clonotypes between healthy human individuals. Points from the study as a whole: It was the non-shared clonotypes that had lower generation probabilities than clonotypes shared by all four donors. A handful of donors showed sharing of approximately 5% of naive CD4 clonotypes.

CD45RO+ cells were combined with CCR7-negative CD45RA+ TemRA cells to form CD8 memory. As to this clone: Its antigen is not identified.

The CDR3 covers 14 residues. Trimming removed 10 bases from V and 0 bases from J, with 13 bases in between. The germline V gene encodes CDR1 SEHNR and CDR2 FQNEAQ (reference sequence). An assay was performed, and its level was deep. TCRdb's copy holds only in-frame clones and misses some; the assay was immunoSEQ multiplex PCR. In the table there are more than 550,000 clones, around 90% of which are singletons. This chain connects TRBV7-9 to TRBJ2-1; D not certain. The TCR was taken from a man younger than 30 in good health. Some clones in this sample may be carry-over from other donors' samples. The sequencing sample was made of memory CD8+ T cells from PBMCs. The subset denotes: CD45RO+ cells pooled with CCR7-negative TemRA cells. Here the CDR3 reads CATPGGSSYNEQFF. CDR3 nucleotide sequence: TGTGCCACCCCCGGCGGAAGCTCCTACAATGAGCAGTTCTTC.